The rows below give T cell receptor beta chains drawn from one sample of a study of cytomegalovirus exposure and HLA in healthy donors. Sequencing used immunoSEQ multiplex PCR; TCRdb keeps in-frame clones, though not all of them. Of 300,000 or so clones listed, roughly four fifths are singletons. The sequencing input was PBMCs. Source of these receptors: a woman between 40 and 55 years old in good health and CMV-seropositive. Each CDR3 is given with its conserved first and last residue. D genes are given only for firm matches. Clone size is shown for a subset of rows, as once, few, many or a class of expanded clone.

clone size,J gene,V gene,D gene,CDR3 DNA,CDR3 protein
-,TRBJ2-3,TRBV6-5,-,TGTGCCAGCAGCCCATCCTACTCGAGTGATACGCAGTATTTT,CASSPSYSSDTQYF
-,TRBJ2-2,TRBV7-6,-,TGTGCCAGCAGCCCCTCCGCGAAACGAGGGTCTTCCGGGGAGCTGTTTTTT,CASSPSAKRGSSGELFF
-,TRBJ2-2,TRBV6-6,-,TGTGCCAGCACCTCGTTCCAACTGAACACCGGGGAGCTGTTTTTT,CASTSFQLNTGELFF
-,TRBJ1-1,TRBV7-2,-,TGTGCCAGCAGCCCCCAGGGGCAGGGGACTGAAGCTTTCTTT,CASSPQGQGTEAFF
-,TRBJ2-2,TRBV9,TRBD2,TGTGCCAGCAACCAACTAGCGGGAGACACCGGGGAGCTGTTTTTT,CASNQLAGDTGELFF
few,TRBJ1-6,TRBV6-5,-,TGTGCCAGCAGTTACAGTGCAGGTTCTTATTCACCCCTCCACTTT,CASSYSAGSYSPLHF
-,TRBJ1-2,TRBV19,-,TGTGCCAGTAGTGCGGGTTCGAAGACCTATGGCTACACCTTC,CASSAGSKTYGYTF
-,TRBJ2-1,TRBV5-4,-,TGTGCCAGCAGCGCCTCTAGCCGGGTTAACAATGAGCAGTTCTTC,CASSASSRVNNEQFF
-,TRBJ2-7,TRBV27,-,TGTGCCAGCAGTTTTTCTGGGGAGAACTCCTACGAGCAGTACTTC,CASSFSGENSYEQYF
-,TRBJ1-4,TRBV30,-,TGTGCCTGGAGTGTGGGGGGGACCAATGAAAAACTGTTTTTT,CAWSVGGTNEKLFF
-,TRBJ1-4,TRBV29-1,TRBD1,TGCAGCGCCCGACAGGGCGGGAATGAAAAACTGTTTTTT,CSARQGGNEKLFF
-,TRBJ2-1,TRBV6-5,TRBD2,TGTGCCAGCAGTTTTAGCCGGACTAGCGGTAACAATGAGCAGTTCTTC,CASSFSRTSGNNEQFF
-,TRBJ1-2,TRBV6-5,-,TGTGCCAGCTCCAACTCGGGGGGGTATGGCTACACCTTC,CASSNSGGYGYTF
-,TRBJ2-7,TRBV28,TRBD1,TGTGCCAGCACAGGGGGTACTGAGCAGTACTTC,CASTGGTEQYF
-,TRBJ2-6,TRBV4-3,-,TGCGCCAGCAGCCAGACCACAGGGACTGGGGCCAACGTCCTGACTTTC,CASSQTTGTGANVLTF
-,TRBJ2-2,TRBV28,-,TGTGCCAGCAGTTCGGCCCAACCCGGGTCCGGGGAGCTGTTTTTT,CASSSAQPGSGELFF
once,TRBJ2-5,TRBV30,-,TGTGCCTGGAGTGTATCTGAGACCCAGTACTTC,CAWSVSETQYF
-,TRBJ1-6,TRBV30,TRBD1,TGTGCCTGGAGTGAAGGGCAGGGGGATAATTCACCCCTCCACTTT,CAWSEGQGDNSPLHF
once,TRBJ2-1,TRBV4-2,TRBD2,TGTGCCAGCAGCCAAGGGACTAGCGTATACAATGAGCAGTTCTTC,CASSQGTSVYNEQFF
-,TRBJ2-1,TRBV19,-,TGTGCCAGTAGTGGAACTCTAGCCCCCTACAATGAGCAGTTCTTC,CASSGTLAPYNEQFF
-,TRBJ2-3,TRBV21-1,-,TGTGCCAGCAGCCAACTAGCGGGAGGCACGCAGTATTTT,CASSQLAGGTQYF
-,TRBJ2-5,TRBV7-2,TRBD2,TGTGCCAGCAGCTTAGTGGGGACTAGCGGGCGAGAGACCCAGTACTTC,CASSLVGTSGRETQYF
-,TRBJ2-1,TRBV5-6,TRBD2,TGTGCCAGCAGCTTTAGCGGGAGGGCCAACTATGAGCAGTTCTTC,CASSFSGRANYEQFF
-,TRBJ1-1,TRBV5-1,-,TGCGCCAGCAGCTTGGTGAGACAGGACTCGAACACTGAAGCTTTCTTT,CASSLVRQDSNTEAFF